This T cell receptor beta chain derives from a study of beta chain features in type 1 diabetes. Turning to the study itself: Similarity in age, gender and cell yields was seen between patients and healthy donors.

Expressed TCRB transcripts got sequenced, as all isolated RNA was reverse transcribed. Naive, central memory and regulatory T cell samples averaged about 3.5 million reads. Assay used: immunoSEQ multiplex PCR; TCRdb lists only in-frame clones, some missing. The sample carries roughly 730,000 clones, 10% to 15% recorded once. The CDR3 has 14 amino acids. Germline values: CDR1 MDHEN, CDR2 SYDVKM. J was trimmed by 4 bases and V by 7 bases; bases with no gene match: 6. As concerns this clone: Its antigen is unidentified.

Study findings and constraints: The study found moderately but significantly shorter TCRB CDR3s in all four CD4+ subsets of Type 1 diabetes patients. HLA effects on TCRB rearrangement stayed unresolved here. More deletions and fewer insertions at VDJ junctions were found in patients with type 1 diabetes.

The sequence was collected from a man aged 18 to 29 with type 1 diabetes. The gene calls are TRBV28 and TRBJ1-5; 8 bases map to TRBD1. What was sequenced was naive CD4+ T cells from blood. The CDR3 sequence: CASTPGQGNQPQHF. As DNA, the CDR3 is TGTGCCAGCACCCCTGGACAGGGAAATCAGCCCCAGCATTTT.